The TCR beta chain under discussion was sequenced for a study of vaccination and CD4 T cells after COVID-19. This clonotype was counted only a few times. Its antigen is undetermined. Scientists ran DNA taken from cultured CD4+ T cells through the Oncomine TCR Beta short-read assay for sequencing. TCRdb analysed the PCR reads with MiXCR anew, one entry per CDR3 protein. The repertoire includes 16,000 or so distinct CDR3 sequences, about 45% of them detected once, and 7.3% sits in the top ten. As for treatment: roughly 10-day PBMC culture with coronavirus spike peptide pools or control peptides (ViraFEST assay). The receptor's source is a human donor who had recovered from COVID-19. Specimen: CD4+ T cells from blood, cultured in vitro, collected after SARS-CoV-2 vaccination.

Here the CDR3 reads CASSLSGPETQYF. CDR3 sequence (DNA): TGTGCCAGCAGCTTATCGGGTCCCGAGACCCAGTACTTC. The chain combines TRBV7-3 with TRBJ2-5; the D is unclear. V lost 2 bases and J 5 bases, leaving 9 bases between the germline ends. The V gene's germline CDR1 is SGHTA and CDR2 FQGTGA. The CDR3 length is 13 residues.